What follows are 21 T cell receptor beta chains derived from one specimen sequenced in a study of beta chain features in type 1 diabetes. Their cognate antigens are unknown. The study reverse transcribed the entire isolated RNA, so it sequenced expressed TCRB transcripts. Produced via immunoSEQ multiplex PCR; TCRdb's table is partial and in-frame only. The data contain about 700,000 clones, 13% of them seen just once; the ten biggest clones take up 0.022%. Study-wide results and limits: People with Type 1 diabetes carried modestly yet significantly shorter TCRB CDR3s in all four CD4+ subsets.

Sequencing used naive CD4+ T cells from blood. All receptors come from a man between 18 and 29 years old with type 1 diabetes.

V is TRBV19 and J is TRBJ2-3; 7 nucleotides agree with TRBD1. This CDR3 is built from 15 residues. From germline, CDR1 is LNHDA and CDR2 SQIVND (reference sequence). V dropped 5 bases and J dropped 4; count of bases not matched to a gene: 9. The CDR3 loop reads CASSLGQAGADTQYF. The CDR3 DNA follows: TGTGCCAGTAGTCTCGGACAGGCCGGGGCAGATACGCAGTATTTT. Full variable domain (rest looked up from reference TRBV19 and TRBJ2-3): DGGITQSPKYLFRKEGQNVTLSCEQNLNHDAMYWYRQDPGQGLRLIYYSQIVNDFQKGDIAEGYSVSREKKESFPLTVTSAQKNPTAFYLCASSLGQAGADTQYFGPGTRLTVL.

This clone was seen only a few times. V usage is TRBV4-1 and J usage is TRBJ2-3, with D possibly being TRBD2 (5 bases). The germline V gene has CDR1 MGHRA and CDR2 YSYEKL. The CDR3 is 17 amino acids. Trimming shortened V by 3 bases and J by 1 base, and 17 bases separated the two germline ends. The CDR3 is CASSQPTGRAGTDTQYF. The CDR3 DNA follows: TGCGCCAGCAGCCAGCCCACCGGAAGAGCGGGCACAGATACGCAGTATTTT.

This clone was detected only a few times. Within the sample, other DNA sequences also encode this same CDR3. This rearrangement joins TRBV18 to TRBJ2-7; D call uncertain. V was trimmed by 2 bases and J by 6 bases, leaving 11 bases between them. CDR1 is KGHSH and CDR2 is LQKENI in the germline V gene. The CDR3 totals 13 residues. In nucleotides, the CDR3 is TGTGCCAGCTCACCAGGGCAGGTGGGCGAGCAGTACTTC. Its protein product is CASSPGQVGEQYF.

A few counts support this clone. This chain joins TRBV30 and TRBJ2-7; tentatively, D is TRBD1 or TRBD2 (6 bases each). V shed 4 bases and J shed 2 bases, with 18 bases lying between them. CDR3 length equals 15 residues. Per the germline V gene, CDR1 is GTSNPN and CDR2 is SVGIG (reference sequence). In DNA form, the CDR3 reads TGTGCCTGGAACCCCGAGGGGGGAATTGCCTACGAGCAGTACTTC. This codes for CAWNPEGGIAYEQYF. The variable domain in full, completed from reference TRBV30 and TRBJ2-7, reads SQTIHQWPATLVQPVGSPLSLECTVEGTSNPNLYWYRQAAGRGLQLLFYSVGIGQISSEVPQNLSASRPQDRQFILSSKKLLLSDSGFYLCAWNPEGGIAYEQYFGPGTRLTVT.

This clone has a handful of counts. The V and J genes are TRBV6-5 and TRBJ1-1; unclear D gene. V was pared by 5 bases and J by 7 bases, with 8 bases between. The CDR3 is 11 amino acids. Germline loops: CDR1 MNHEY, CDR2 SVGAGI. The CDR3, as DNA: TGTGCCAGCAGTCGAAGGTTTGAAGCTTTCTTT. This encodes CASSRRFEAFF.

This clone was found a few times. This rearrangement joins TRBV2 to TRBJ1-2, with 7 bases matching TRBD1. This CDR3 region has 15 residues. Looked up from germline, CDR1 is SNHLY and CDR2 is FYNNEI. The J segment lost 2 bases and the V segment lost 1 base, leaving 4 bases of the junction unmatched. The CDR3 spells CASSEEQGRNYGYTF. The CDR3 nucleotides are TGTGCCAGCAGTGAAGAACAGGGGCGGAACTATGGCTACACCTTC.

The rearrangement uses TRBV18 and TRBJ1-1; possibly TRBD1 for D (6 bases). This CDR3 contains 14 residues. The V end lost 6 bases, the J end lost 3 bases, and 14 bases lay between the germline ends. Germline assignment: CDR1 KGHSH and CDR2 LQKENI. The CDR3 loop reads CASSDGGGYTEAFF. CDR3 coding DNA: TGTGCCAGCTCCGACGGAGGGGGGTACACTGAAGCTTTCTTT.

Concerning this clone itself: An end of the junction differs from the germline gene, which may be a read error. The CDR3 loop reads CASSLTGTGLQETQYF. DNA of the CDR3: TGTGCTAGCAGCTTAACCGGGACTGGGCTCCAAGAGACCCAGTACTTC. The gene calls are TRBV7-7 and TRBJ2-5, with a possible D match to TRBD2 (6 bases). The CDR3 runs to 16 residues. Germline values: CDR1 SSHAT, CDR2 FNYEAQ (reference sequence).

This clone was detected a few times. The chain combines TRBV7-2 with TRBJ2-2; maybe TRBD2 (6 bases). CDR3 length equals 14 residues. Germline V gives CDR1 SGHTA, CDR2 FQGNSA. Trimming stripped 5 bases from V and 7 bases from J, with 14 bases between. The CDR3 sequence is CASSAGTHVGELFF. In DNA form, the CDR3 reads TGTGCCAGCAGCGCCGGGACTCATGTCGGGGAGCTGTTTTTT. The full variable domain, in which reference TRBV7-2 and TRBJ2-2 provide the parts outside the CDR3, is GAGVSQSPSNKVTEKGKDVELRCDPISGHTALYWYRQSLGQGLEFLIYFQGNSAPDKSGLPSDRFSAERTGGSVSTLTIQRTQQEDSAVYLCASSAGTHVGELFFGEGSRLTVL.

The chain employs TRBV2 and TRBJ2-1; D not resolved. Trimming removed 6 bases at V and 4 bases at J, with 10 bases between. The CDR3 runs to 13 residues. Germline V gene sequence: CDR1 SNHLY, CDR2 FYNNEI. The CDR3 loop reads CASRAAQYNEQFF. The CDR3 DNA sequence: TGTGCCAGCAGGGCAGCCCAATACAATGAGCAGTTCTTC.

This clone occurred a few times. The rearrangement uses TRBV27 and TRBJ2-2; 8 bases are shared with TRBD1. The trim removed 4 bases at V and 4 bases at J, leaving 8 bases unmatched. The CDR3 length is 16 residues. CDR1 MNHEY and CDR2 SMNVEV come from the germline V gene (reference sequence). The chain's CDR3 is CASSSRTGSPTGELFF. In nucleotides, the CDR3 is TGTGCCAGCAGTTCGAGGACAGGGTCTCCCACCGGGGAGCTGTTTTTT.

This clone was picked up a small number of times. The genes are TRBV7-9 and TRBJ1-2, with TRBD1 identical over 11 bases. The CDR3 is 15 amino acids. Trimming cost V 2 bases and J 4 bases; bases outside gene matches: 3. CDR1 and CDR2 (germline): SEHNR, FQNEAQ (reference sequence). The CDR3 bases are TGTGCCAGCAGCTTAATTGGGACAGGGGGCTATGGCTACACCTTC. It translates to CASSLIGTGGYGYTF.

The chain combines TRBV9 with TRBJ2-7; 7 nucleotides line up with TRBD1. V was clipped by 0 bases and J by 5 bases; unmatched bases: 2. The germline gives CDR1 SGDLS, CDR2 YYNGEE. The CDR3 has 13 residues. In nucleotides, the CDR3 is TGTGCCAGCAGCGTAGATCAGGGGGACGAGCAGTACTTC. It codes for CASSVDQGDEQYF.

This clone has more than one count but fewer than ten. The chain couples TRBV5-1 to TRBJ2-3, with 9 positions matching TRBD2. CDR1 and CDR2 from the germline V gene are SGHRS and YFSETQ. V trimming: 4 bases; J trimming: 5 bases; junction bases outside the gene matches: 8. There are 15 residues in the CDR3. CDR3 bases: TGCGCCAGCAGCCTGGGGCGGGGGGGCGAAGATACGCAGTATTTT. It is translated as CASSLGRGGEDTQYF.

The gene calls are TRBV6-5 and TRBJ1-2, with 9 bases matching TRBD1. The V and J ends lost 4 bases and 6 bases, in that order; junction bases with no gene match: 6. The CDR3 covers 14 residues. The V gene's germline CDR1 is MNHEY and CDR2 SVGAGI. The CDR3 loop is CASSLYRGLDGYTF. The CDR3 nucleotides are TGTGCCAGCAGTTTATACAGGGGGCTGGATGGCTACACCTTC.

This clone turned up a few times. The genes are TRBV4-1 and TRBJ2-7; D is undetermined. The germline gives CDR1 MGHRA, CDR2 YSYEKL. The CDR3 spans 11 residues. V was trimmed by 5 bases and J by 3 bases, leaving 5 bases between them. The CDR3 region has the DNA TGCGCCAGCAGCGGGCTCTACGAGCAGTACTTC. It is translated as CASSGLYEQYF.

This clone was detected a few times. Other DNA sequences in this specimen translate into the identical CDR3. CDR3 coding DNA: TGTGCCTGGGACAGGGGCCCGAATCAGCCCCAGCATTTT. Its translation: CAWDRGPNQPQHF. The chain recombines TRBV30 with TRBJ1-5, with TRBD1 matching 8 bases. Germline lookup yields CDR1 GTSNPN and CDR2 SVGIG (reference sequence). V lost 5 bases to trimming and J lost 4 bases; unmatched junction nucleotides: 4. This CDR3 is 13 amino acids long.

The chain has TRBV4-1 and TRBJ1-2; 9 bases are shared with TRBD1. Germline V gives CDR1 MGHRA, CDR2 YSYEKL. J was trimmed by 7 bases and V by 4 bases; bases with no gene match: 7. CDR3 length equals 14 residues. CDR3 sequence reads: CASSLPGQGSGYTF. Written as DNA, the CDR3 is TGCGCCAGCAGCCTACCGGGACAGGGAAGTGGCTACACCTTC.

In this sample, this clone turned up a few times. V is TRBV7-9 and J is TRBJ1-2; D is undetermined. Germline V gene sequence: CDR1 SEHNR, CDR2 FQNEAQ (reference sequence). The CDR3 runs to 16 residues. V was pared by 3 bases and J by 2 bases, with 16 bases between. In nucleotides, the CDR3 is TGTGCCAGCAGCTTGCGTCAGGCTCGGGTAAACTATGGCTACACCTTC. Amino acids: CASSLRQARVNYGYTF.

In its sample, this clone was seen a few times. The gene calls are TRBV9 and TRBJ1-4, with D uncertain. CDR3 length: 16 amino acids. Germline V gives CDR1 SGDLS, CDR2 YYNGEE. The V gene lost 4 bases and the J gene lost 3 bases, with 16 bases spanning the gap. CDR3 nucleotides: TGTGCCAGCAGCTACCTCGGGGAGGCTTCTAATGAAAAACTGTTTTTT. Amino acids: CASSYLGEASNEKLFF. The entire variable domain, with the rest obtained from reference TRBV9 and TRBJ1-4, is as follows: DSGVTQTPKHLITATGQRVTLRCSPRSGDLSVYWYQQSLDQGLQFLIQYYNGEERAKGNILERFSAQQFPDLHSELNLSSLELGDSALYFCASSYLGEASNEKLFFGSGTQLSVL.

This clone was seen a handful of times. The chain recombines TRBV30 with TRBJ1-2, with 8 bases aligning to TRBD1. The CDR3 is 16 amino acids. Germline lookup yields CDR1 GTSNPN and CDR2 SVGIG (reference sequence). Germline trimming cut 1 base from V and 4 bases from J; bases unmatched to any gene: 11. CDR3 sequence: CAWSDGRGLQVYGYTF. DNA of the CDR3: TGTGCCTGGAGTGACGGCAGGGGGCTTCAAGTCTATGGCTACACCTTC.